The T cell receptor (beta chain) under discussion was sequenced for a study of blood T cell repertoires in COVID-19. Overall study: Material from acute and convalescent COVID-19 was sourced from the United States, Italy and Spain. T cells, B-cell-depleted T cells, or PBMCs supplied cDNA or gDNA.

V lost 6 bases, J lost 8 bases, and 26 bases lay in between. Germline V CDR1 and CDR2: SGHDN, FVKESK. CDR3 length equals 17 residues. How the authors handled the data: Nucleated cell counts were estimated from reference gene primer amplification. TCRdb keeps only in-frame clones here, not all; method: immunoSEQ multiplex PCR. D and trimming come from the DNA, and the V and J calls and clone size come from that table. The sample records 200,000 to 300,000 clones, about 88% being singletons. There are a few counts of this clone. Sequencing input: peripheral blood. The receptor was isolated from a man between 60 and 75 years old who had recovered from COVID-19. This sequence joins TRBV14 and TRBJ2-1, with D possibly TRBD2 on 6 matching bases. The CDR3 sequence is CASRRAGGSRLVDEQFF. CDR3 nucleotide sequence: TGTGCCAGCAGGCGGGCTGGGGGGAGCAGGCTAGTGGATGAGCAGTTCTTC.